This T cell receptor (beta chain) was documented in a study of shared clonotypes between healthy human individuals. Study-wide results and caveats: Four donors shared about 5% of their naive CD4 clonotypes.

Some clones are missing from TCRdb's copy, which holds only in-frame ones; the method was immunoSEQ multiplex PCR. The table has approximately 640,000 clones, about three quarters seen once. The CDR3 consists of 13 residues. Germline lookup yields CDR1 SGHAT and CDR2 FQNNGV. V dropped 1 base and J dropped 5 bases, with 8 bases sitting between them. About this clone: Antigen specificity is unknown.

The sequence was obtained from a woman aged 30 to 39 in good health. The chain combines TRBV11-2 with TRBJ2-5; TRBD2 might be the D (5 bases). What was sequenced was memory CD4+ T cells sorted from blood. Subset of the sample: CD45RA-negative fraction. The CDR3 nucleotides are TGTGCCAGCAGCTTAGCCGGGATCGAGACCCAGTACTTC. It codes for CASSLAGIETQYF.